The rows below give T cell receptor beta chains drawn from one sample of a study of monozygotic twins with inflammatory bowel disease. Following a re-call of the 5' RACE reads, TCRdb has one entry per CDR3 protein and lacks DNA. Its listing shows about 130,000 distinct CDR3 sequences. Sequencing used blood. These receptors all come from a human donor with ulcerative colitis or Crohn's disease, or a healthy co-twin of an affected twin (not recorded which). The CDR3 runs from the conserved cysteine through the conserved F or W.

CASSLGYPNEQYF,TRBV7-2,TRBJ2-7
CASTHDRARETQYF,TRBV12-3/TRBV12-4,TRBJ2-5
CASSLGTGPSEAFF,TRBV5-1,TRBJ1-1
CASSSLAPGTEAFF,TRBV6-2/TRBV6-3,TRBJ1-1
CAWTVRDRCFF,TRBV30,TRBJ1-2
CASSLVQPNYGYTF,TRBV7-9,TRBJ1-2
CASSSWTGDTEAFF,TRBV5-1,TRBJ1-1
CASSPPLIGGRALREQYF,TRBV28,TRBJ2-7
CASSLATGDQPQHF,TRBV5-1,TRBJ1-5
CASSTLINAEAFF,TRBV6-2/TRBV6-3,TRBJ1-1
CATREGQSTYEQYF,TRBV10-3,TRBJ2-7
CASSPPGRARTEAFF,TRBV18,TRBJ1-1
CASSPRMRANQPQHF,TRBV7-9,TRBJ1-5
CASSPHGGRNTGELFF,TRBV6-4,TRBJ2-2
CASSQGQASGYEQYF,TRBV3-1,TRBJ2-7
CASSRGTGNTEAFF,TRBV7-3,TRBJ1-1
CASSEDRGPSPLHF,TRBV2,TRBJ1-6
CAAPRGNYATNEKLFF,TRBV21-1,TRBJ1-4
CASSVETSGRNEQFF,TRBV9,TRBJ2-1
CASSLFRGTDSGNTIYF,TRBV11-2,TRBJ1-3
CASSTQGHTQYF,TRBV7-3,TRBJ2-3